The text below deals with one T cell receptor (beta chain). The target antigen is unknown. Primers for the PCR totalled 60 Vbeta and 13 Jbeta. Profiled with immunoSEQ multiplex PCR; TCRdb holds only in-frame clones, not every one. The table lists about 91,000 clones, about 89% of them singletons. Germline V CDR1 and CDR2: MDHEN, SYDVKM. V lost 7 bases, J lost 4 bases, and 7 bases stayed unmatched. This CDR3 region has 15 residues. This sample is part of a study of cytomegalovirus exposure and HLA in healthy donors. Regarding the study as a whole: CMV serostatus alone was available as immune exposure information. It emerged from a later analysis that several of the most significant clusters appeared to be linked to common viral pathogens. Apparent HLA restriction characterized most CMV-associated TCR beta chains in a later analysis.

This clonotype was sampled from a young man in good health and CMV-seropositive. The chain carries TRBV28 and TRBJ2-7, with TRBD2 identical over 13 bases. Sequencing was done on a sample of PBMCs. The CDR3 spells CASTTRTSGSYEQYF. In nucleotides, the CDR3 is TGTGCCAGCACCACTAGGACTAGCGGGAGTTACGAGCAGTACTTC.